Below are 27 T cell receptor beta chains sequenced from a single sample in a study of control samples from healthy donors and cancer patients. Using immunoSEQ multiplex PCR, the repertoire was profiled, and TCRdb retains in-frame clones only, with some absent. The sample has some 140,000 clones, about 85% seen once. The specimen sequenced was blood. The receptor set was obtained from a woman in her 30s in good health.

The chain joins TRBV20-1 to TRBJ2-7; D gene unclear. Germline V gene sequence: CDR1 DFQATT, CDR2 SNEGSKA (reference sequence). The CDR3 covers 11 residues. V lost 8 bases and J 4 bases, leaving 12 bases between the germline ends. CDR3 loop: CSPKDGYEQYF. In nucleotides, the CDR3 is TGCAGTCCTAAGGACGGGTACGAGCAGTACTTC.

The V and J genes are TRBV19 and TRBJ2-6, with D perhaps TRBD2 (5 bases). Trimming left V 3 bases short and J 3 bases short, with 9 bases between. The CDR3 has 15 amino acids. Germline V gene data show CDR1 as LNHDA and CDR2 as SQIVND (reference sequence). For the CDR3, the DNA is TGTGCCAGTAGTATTAGAGGGTTTGGGGCCAACGTCCTGACTTTC. Translation gives CASSIRGFGANVLTF.

There are a few counts of this clone. This rearrangement joins TRBV2 to TRBJ2-1; either TRBD1 or TRBD2 may fit D (5 bases each). Trimming left V 11 bases short and J 4 bases short, with 12 bases between. CDR3 length equals 12 residues. Germline CDR1 reads SNHLY; CDR2 reads FYNNEI. CDR3 coding DNA: TGTGCCCTCGGTGGGGGTTACAATGAGCAGTTCTTC. It yields the protein CALGGGYNEQFF.

The chain uses TRBV14 and TRBJ2-2; 12 nucleotides match TRBD1. J was trimmed by 0 bases and V by 3 bases; bases with no gene match: 5. The CDR3 extends over 18 amino acids. Germline V gene data show CDR1 as SGHDN and CDR2 as FVKESK. The CDR3 sequence is CASSQARDRGPNTGELFF. CDR3 bases: TGTGCCAGCAGCCAGGCCCGGGACAGGGGGCCGAACACCGGGGAGCTGTTTTTT.

This chain joins TRBV7-2 and TRBJ2-7; 7 bases fit TRBD2. Germline-derived CDR1 and CDR2 are SGHTA and FQGNSA. V gave up 0 bases and J gave up 4 bases; unmatched junction bases: 3. The CDR3 runs 14 residues. Here the CDR3 DNA reads TGTGCCAGCAGCTTAGCCCGGGGGGTTTACGAGCAGTACTTC. This encodes CASSLARGVYEQYF.

The CDR3 protein is CASSQGGGANIQYF. CDR3 in DNA: TGTGCCAGCAGCCAAGGTGGGGGTGCAAACATTCAGTACTTC. The V and J genes are TRBV3-1 (or the pseudogene TRBV3-2) and TRBJ2-4; TRBD1 or TRBD2 may be the D gene (5 bases each). The CDR3 runs 14 residues. Germline values: CDR1 LGHDT, CDR2 YNNKEL (reference sequence). The V end was cut by 1 base, the J end by 6 bases, with 10 bases between.

This chain joins TRBV7-2 and TRBJ1-1, with TRBD1 identical over 10 bases. The CDR3 length is 18 residues. Per the germline V gene, CDR1 is SGHTA and CDR2 is FQGNSA. V trimming: 5 bases; J trimming: 0 bases; junction bases outside the gene matches: 12. The CDR3 reads CASSLDGTGVNMNTEAFF. The CDR3 region has the DNA TGTGCCAGCAGCCTAGACGGGACAGGGGTTAACATGAACACTGAAGCTTTCTTT.

The genes are TRBV30 and TRBJ1-2; 8 nucleotides align to TRBD1. Trimming at V came to 5 bases and at J to 5 bases, leaving 10 bases not matched to a gene. Germline V CDR1 and CDR2: GTSNPN, SVGIG (reference sequence). The CDR3 is 14 amino acids. The CDR3 DNA reads as TGTGCCTGGGAGAGGACAGGGAATGGGTATGGCTACACCTTC. Translation gives CAWERTGNGYGYTF.

The chain combines TRBV7-9 with TRBJ2-3; D is unresolved. This CDR3 contains 12 residues. Germline lookup yields CDR1 SEHNR and CDR2 FQNEAQ (reference sequence). Deletions cut 5 bases from V and 8 bases from J, with 11 bases between. CDR3 sequence: CASSPSLGTQYF. The CDR3 bases are TGTGCCAGCAGCCCCTCTCTGGGTACGCAGTATTTT.

The rearrangement joins TRBV6-1 to TRBJ2-7; D gene uncertain. The length of the CDR3 is 13 residues. Germline loops: CDR1 MNHNS, CDR2 SASEGT. Trimming cost V 0 bases and J 2 bases, with 5 bases left between them. CDR3 residues: CASSEAPPYEQYF. Here the CDR3 DNA reads TGTGCCAGCAGTGAAGCTCCCCCCTACGAGCAGTACTTC.

The J gene is TRBJ2-7, the V gene TRBV3-1 (or the pseudogene TRBV3-2); 10 bases agree with TRBD2. The CDR3 sequence is 16 residues long. Germline CDR1 is LGHDT and CDR2 is YNNKEL (reference sequence). J was trimmed by 0 bases and V by 3 bases; bases with no gene match: 5. The CDR3 DNA sequence: TGTGCCAGCAGCCAGTACACTAGCGGGGTCTCCTACGAGCAGTACTTC. Amino acid sequence: CASSQYTSGVSYEQYF.

The chain is built from TRBV28 and TRBJ1-5; D is perhaps TRBD1 (5 bases). CDR1 and CDR2 from the germline V gene are MDHEN and SYDVKM. Trimming took off 5 bases at V and 4 bases at J, with 12 bases between the two ends. The CDR3 is 14 amino acids. This chain's CDR3 is CASSLRGHNQPQHF. The CDR3 coding sequence is TGTGCCAGCAGTCTGAGGGGTCATAATCAGCCCCAGCATTTT.

The chain links TRBV10-3 to TRBJ2-1, with 14 bases fitting TRBD2. V was pared by 4 bases and J by 7 bases, with 6 bases of the junction left unmatched. Germline CDR1 reads ENHRY; CDR2 reads SYGVKD. The CDR3 contains 16 residues. In nucleotides, the CDR3 is TGTGCCATCAGTGGTGGACTAGCGGGAGGTTTTAATGAGCAGTTCTTC. Its protein product is CAISGGLAGGFNEQFF.

This chain connects TRBV5-5 to TRBJ2-7; D is possibly TRBD2 (6 bases). V was trimmed by 3 bases and J by 5 bases, leaving 18 bases between them. CDR1 is SGHKS and CDR2 is YYEKEE in the germline V gene (reference sequence). The CDR3 totals 15 residues. CDR3 residues: CASSYAGTLTNEQYF. The CDR3 region has the DNA TGTGCCAGCAGCTACGCGGGAACCCTTACGAACGAGCAGTACTTC.

The count of this clone is one. This rearrangement joins TRBV19 to TRBJ2-1, with 9 bases identical to TRBD2. V lost 1 base and J lost 8; bases outside the gene matches: 9. Germline V gene sequence: CDR1 LNHDA, CDR2 SQIVND (reference sequence). CDR3 length equals 16 residues. This CDR3 reads CASSIGGREGLYEQFF. For the CDR3, the DNA is TGTGCCAGTAGTATAGGAGGGCGGGAGGGCCTCTATGAGCAGTTCTTC.

In this sample, this clone turned up a few times. The rearrangement uses TRBV4-2 and TRBJ1-5; tentative D call: TRBD1 (6 bases). The CDR3 runs to 16 residues. The V gene lost 4 bases and the J gene lost 1 base, with 14 bases spanning the gap. Germline CDR1 LGHNA, CDR2 YNFKEQ. CDR3 nucleotides: TGTGCCAGCAGCCGCGACAGGTTCAGGAGCAATCAGCCCCAGCATTTT. Its translation: CASSRDRFRSNQPQHF.

This sequence joins TRBV9 and TRBJ2-1, with D possibly being TRBD2 (5 bases). CDR3 size: 15 residues. CDR1 is SGDLS, CDR2 YYNGEE, per germline. V shed 0 bases and J shed 8 bases, with 15 bases lying between them. CDR3 in DNA: TGTGCCAGCAGCGTAGAGCTAGCTTCCGAAGATGAGCAGTTCTTC. Protein sequence: CASSVELASEDEQFF.

The chain has TRBV6-5 and TRBJ2-7, with 7 positions matching TRBD2. J gave up 2 bases and V 6 bases, and 4 bases lay outside the gene matches. The CDR3 loop spans 13 amino acids. Germline lookup yields CDR1 MNHEY and CDR2 SVGAGI. CDR3 protein: CASRASGAYEQYF. The DNA for the CDR3 is TGTGCCAGCAGGGCTAGCGGAGCCTACGAGCAGTACTTC.

A remark on this clone: Its ends do not fully match the called genes, so a read error is possible. This rearrangement joins TRBV5-5 to TRBJ2-1; tentatively, D is TRBD1 (5 bases). The V gene's germline CDR1 is SGHKS and CDR2 YYEKEE (reference sequence). This CDR3 is 17 amino acids long. The CDR3 spells CASSLELGRPSDNEQFF. The CDR3 bases are TGTGCCAGCAGCTTGGAATTGGGGCGGCCCTCCGACAATGAGCAGTTCTTC.

The chain's CDR3 is CATSDTGTSGGGDTQYF. CDR3 sequence (DNA): TGTGCCACCAGTGATACCGGGACTAGCGGGGGGGGAGATACGCAGTATTTT. The chain combines TRBV24-1 with TRBJ2-3, with 16 bases that match TRBD2. The CDR3 covers 17 residues. The junction had 4 bases not matched to a gene; V was cut back by 3 bases and J by 5 bases. Germline V gives CDR1 KGHDR, CDR2 SFDVKD.

The chain recombines TRBV30 with TRBJ2-1, with 8 bases aligning to TRBD2. The CDR3 length is 12 residues. Trimming took 2 bases from V and 10 from J; bases not matched to a gene: 4. Germline V gives CDR1 GTSNPN, CDR2 SVGIG (reference sequence). The chain's CDR3 is CAWSPAGVEQFF. As DNA, the CDR3 is TGTGCCTGGAGTCCAGCGGGAGTAGAGCAGTTCTTC.

Only one count was recorded for this clone. The chain employs TRBV28 and TRBJ1-5; D is possibly TRBD1 (5 bases). Germline assignment: CDR1 MDHEN and CDR2 SYDVKM. This CDR3 is built from 14 residues. Trimming pared 8 bases from V and 6 bases from J, leaving 17 bases between. The CDR3 spells CASRSSGTTQPQHF. Written as DNA, the CDR3 is TGTGCCAGCCGATCATCCGGGACTACTCAGCCCCAGCATTTT. Complete variable domain (other parts from reference TRBV28 and TRBJ1-5): DVKVTQSSRYLVKRTGEKVFLECVQDMDHENMFWYRQDPGLGLRLIYFSYDVKMKEKGDIPEGYSVSREKKERFSLILESASTNQTSMYLCASRSSGTTQPQHFGDGTRLSIL.

The chain links TRBV18 to TRBJ2-1; unclear D gene. V was shortened by 2 bases and J by 5 bases, with 7 bases between the two germline ends. The CDR3 is made up of 13 amino acids. The germline V gene encodes CDR1 KGHSH and CDR2 LQKENI. CDR3 nucleotide sequence: TGTGCCAGCTCACCAGGGCAGCACAATGAGCAGTTCTTC. Its protein product is CASSPGQHNEQFF.

This clone has a single count. Here the CDR3 reads CAWSPGEYGYTF. CDR3 DNA sequence: TGTGCCTGGAGTCCGGGGGAATATGGCTACACCTTC. V and J are TRBV30 and TRBJ1-2, with D tentatively TRBD1 (5 bases). This CDR3 is built from 12 residues. V shed 2 bases and J shed 5 bases, with 9 bases lying between them. Per germline, CDR1 GTSNPN and CDR2 SVGIG (reference sequence).

Written as DNA, the CDR3 is TGCGCCAGCAGCTTCGAGGGGCGTAATTCACCCCTCCACTTT. Translating gives CASSFEGRNSPLHF. This rearrangement joins TRBV5-1 to TRBJ1-6, with TRBD1 as a possible D gene (5 bases). From germline, CDR1 is SGHRS and CDR2 YFSETQ. The CDR3 has 14 residues. V was trimmed by 2 bases and J by 6 bases, leaving 9 bases between them.

This clone was observed a handful of times. The CDR3 DNA follows: TGTGCCAGCAGGAACAATGACAGGACAGGCGAGCAGTACTTC. This gives the protein CASRNNDRTGEQYF. The gene calls are TRBV6-5 and TRBJ2-7; TRBD1 matches 7 bases. Germline V gene sequence: CDR1 MNHEY, CDR2 SVGAGI. V lost 6 bases to trimming and J lost 6 bases; unmatched junction nucleotides: 11. There are 14 residues in the CDR3.

The chain carries TRBV5-1 and TRBJ2-5, with 8 nucleotides matching TRBD2. Per germline, CDR1 SGHRS and CDR2 YFSETQ. This CDR3 has 15 amino acids. Trimming at V came to 5 bases and at J to 5 bases, leaving 11 bases not matched to a gene. CDR3 bases: TGCGCCAGCAGTGGGGGTAGCGGGACTCTCGAGACCCAGTACTTC. Translated, it gives CASSGGSGTLETQYF.